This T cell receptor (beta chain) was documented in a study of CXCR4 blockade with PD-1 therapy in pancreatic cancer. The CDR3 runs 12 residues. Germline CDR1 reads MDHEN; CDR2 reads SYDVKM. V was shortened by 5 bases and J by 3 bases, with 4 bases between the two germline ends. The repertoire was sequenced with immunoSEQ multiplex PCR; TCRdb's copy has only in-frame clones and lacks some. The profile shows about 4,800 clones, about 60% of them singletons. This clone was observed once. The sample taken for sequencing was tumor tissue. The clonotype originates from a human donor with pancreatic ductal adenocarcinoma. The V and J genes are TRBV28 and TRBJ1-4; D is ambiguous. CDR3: CASSQANEKLFF. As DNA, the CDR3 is TGTGCCAGCAGTCAGGCTAATGAAAAACTGTTTTTT.